This is a list of T cell receptor beta chains from one sample in a study of blood T cell repertoires in COVID-19. Generated by immunoSEQ multiplex PCR, the TCRdb table keeps only in-frame clones and is missing some. The sample has some 41,000 clones; 90% to 95% are singletons. Material: peripheral blood. The receptor source for this set is a human donor in a cohort sampled during active COVID-19. The CDR3 runs from the conserved cysteine through the conserved F or W. Each record gives: J gene, clone size, V gene, D gene, CDR3 DNA, CDR3 protein. The D gene is left open where the match is weak. Size tells how often a clone was seen (once, few, many) or the class of an expanded clone, and some rows leave it out.

TRBJ1-6	NA	TRBV28	TRBD1	TGTGCCAGCAGTCCTCCGGACAGGGACAATTCACCCCTCCACTTT	CASSPPDRDNSPLHF
TRBJ1-3	few	TRBV5-1	NA	TGCGCCAGCAGCTTCGGGGGGTTAGTCGGAAACACCATATATTTT	CASSFGGLVGNTIYF
TRBJ2-5	NA	TRBV9	TRBD2	TGTGCCAGCAGCGCCCAGGCGGGGGAAGAGACCCAGTACTTC	CASSAQAGEETQYF
TRBJ1-5	NA	TRBV25-1	NA	TGTGCCAGCAGTGAATCTCAGGGCGTGGGTCAGCCCCAGCATTTT	CASSESQGVGQPQHF
TRBJ2-3	NA	TRBV5-1	NA	TGCGCCAGCAGTGGGGCCAGGGCCACAGATACGCAGTATTTT	CASSGARATDTQYF
TRBJ2-7	NA	TRBV4-2	TRBD1	TGTGCCAGCAGCCTGGGACAGTCCTACGAGCAGTACTTC	CASSLGQSYEQYF
TRBJ1-4	NA	TRBV25-1	NA	TGTGCCAGCAGTGAATTCGACGCGTGGGCTGATGAAAAACTGTTTTTT	CASSEFDAWADEKLFF
TRBJ2-5	NA	TRBV5-1	TRBD1	TGCGCCAGCAGCGACTACCCGGGACAGGAGGGGACCCAGTACTTC	CASSDYPGQEGTQYF
TRBJ2-5	NA	TRBV30	TRBD2	TGTGCCTGGAGTGTAGCGGGTGCGCGGGGGATCCAGTACTTC	CAWSVAGARGIQYF
TRBJ2-3	NA	TRBV3-1/TRBV3-2	TRBD2	TGTGCCAGCAGCAAACAGAGGGGGACTAGCGGGGGACGACTTAGCACAGATACGCAGTATTTT	CASSKQRGTSGGRLSTDTQYF
TRBJ1-2	NA	TRBV27	NA	TGTGCCAGCGCTCTAAATGGGGCAGGCTATGGCTACACCTTC	CASALNGAGYGYTF
TRBJ2-7	once	TRBV28	NA	TGTGCCAGCAGTTTGTCAGGCATCTACGAGCAGTACTTC	CASSLSGIYEQYF
TRBJ1-2	NA	TRBV4-3	NA	TGCGCCAGCAGCCAAGAGGCGGTTAGTGGCTACACCTTC	CASSQEAVSGYTF
TRBJ1-5	NA	TRBV6-5	NA	TGTGCCAGCAGGGGAGGAAGCAATCAGCCCCAGCATTTT	CASRGGSNQPQHF
TRBJ1-2	NA	TRBV19	NA	TGTGCCAGTAGTAGGGCGGGCGGAAGTGGCTACACCTTC	CASSRAGGSGYTF
TRBJ1-4	NA	TRBV28	NA	TGTGCCAGCAGCCTCCCGGGGGCAACTAATGAAAAACTGTTTTTT	CASSLPGATNEKLFF
TRBJ1-1	NA	TRBV28	NA	TGTGCCACTCGATCGGGGGTGAACCCTGAAGCTTTCTTT	CATRSGVNPEAFF
TRBJ2-5	once	TRBV6-2/TRBV6-3	NA	TGTGCCAGCAGTTCAGGAGGGGGCGTAGAGACCCAGTACTTC	CASSSGGGVETQYF
TRBJ1-2	NA	TRBV30	NA	TGTGCCTGGAGTGTACTGCCCCGCAGGAACTATGGCTACACCTTC	CAWSVLPRRNYGYTF
TRBJ2-7	NA	TRBV5-1	TRBD1	TGCGCCAGCAGCGTACAGGGGGCCGTCTACGAGCAGTACTTC	CASSVQGAVYEQYF
TRBJ2-1	NA	TRBV11-2	NA	TGTGCCAGCAGCTTGATCACTCGCTCCTACAATGAGCAGTTCTTC	CASSLITRSYNEQFF
TRBJ1-1	NA	TRBV18	TRBD1	TGTGCCAGCTCACCCTTAATTCGACAGGGAGGGAACACTGAAGCTTTCTTT	CASSPLIRQGGNTEAFF
TRBJ2-5	NA	TRBV7-9	TRBD2	TGTGCCAGCAGCTTAGGCGGGCTAGCGGGACTAGAGACCCAGTACTTC	CASSLGGLAGLETQYF
TRBJ1-2	NA	TRBV4-1	NA	TGCGCCAGCAGCCAAACCCTGGGAGTAAATAACTATGGCTACACCTTC	CASSQTLGVNNYGYTF
TRBJ2-5	NA	TRBV2	TRBD2	TGTGCCAGCAGTGCTGGGACTAGCGGGGGGTTACAAGAGACCCAGTACTTC	CASSAGTSGGLQETQYF
TRBJ1-2	NA	TRBV10-3	TRBD1	TGTGCCACTAACCCCGGGACAGGGGCCCGGAGGGGTATCTATGGCTACACCTTC	CATNPGTGARRGIYGYTF
TRBJ2-7	NA	TRBV18	NA	TGTGCCAGCTCACAAGGTCGCGGGTCTTCCTACGAGCAGTACTTC	CASSQGRGSSYEQYF
TRBJ2-1	few	TRBV24-1	TRBD1	TGTGCCACCAGTGACCAGGGGGCCTCTACGGATGAGCAGTTCTTC	CATSDQGASTDEQFF
TRBJ1-5	NA	TRBV19	NA	TGTGCCAGCTCGGTCCCGTGGGGAGAACAGCCCCAGCATTTT	CASSVPWGEQPQHF
TRBJ2-5	NA	TRBV14	TRBD1	TGTGCCAGCAGCCAAGGGGACAGTCGCGGGGAGACCCAGTACTTC	CASSQGDSRGETQYF
TRBJ2-7	few	TRBV14	NA	TGTGCCAGCAGAAATATTCTTTTAGCACAGGACTACGAGCAGTACTTC	CASRNILLAQDYEQYF
TRBJ2-5	NA	TRBV5-1	TRBD1	TGCGCCAGCAGCTTATGGCCGGGACAGCAAGAGACCCAGTACTTC	CASSLWPGQQETQYF
TRBJ2-7	NA	TRBV2	TRBD1	TGTGCCAGCAGTCGGCATATGACAGGGGTTGATCCCTACGAGCAGTACTTC	CASSRHMTGVDPYEQYF
TRBJ1-1	NA	TRBV5-5	NA	TGTGCCAGCAACCTAATTTTCACTGAAGCTTTCTTT	CASNLIFTEAFF
TRBJ1-4	NA	TRBV7-9	NA	TGTGCCAGCAGCCCCTCTGGGACAAAGACTAATGAAAAACTGTTTTTT	CASSPSGTKTNEKLFF
TRBJ1-6	NA	TRBV6-1	TRBD1	TGTGCCAGCAGTGAGGACCGGGACAGGGCCTCACCCCTCCACTTT	CASSEDRDRASPLHF
TRBJ2-5	NA	TRBV19	TRBD1	TGTGCCAGTAGTATCCGACAGGGGAACCAAGAGACCCAGTACTTC	CASSIRQGNQETQYF
TRBJ1-5	few	TRBV2	NA	TGTGCCAGCAGTGAAGTCAGGGTCAATCAGCCCCAGCATTTT	CASSEVRVNQPQHF
TRBJ1-6	NA	TRBV27	NA	TGTGCCAGCAGTCGAGCAACAGGGCTCAATTCACCCCTCCACTTT	CASSRATGLNSPLHF
TRBJ2-7	NA	TRBV7-2	TRBD2	TGTGCCAGCAGCTCCCCGACTAGCGGGAAGGGCGAGCAGTACTTC	CASSSPTSGKGEQYF
TRBJ2-7	few	TRBV7-2	TRBD1	TGTGCCAGCAGCTCCGGGACAGGGACCTACGAGCAGTACTTC	CASSSGTGTYEQYF
TRBJ2-2	once	TRBV6-2/TRBV6-3	NA	TGTGCCAGCAGTTCCCACCAGACAGGCAACACCGGGGAGCTGTTTTTT	CASSSHQTGNTGELFF
TRBJ1-1	NA	TRBV7-2	NA	TGTGCCAGCAGCTTAGCCCGGGGGTTGGGCACTGAAGCTTTCTTT	CASSLARGLGTEAFF
TRBJ1-3	NA	TRBV30	NA	TGTGCCTGCTCGGGAGGGCAGGGACATGGAAACACCATATATTTT	CACSGGQGHGNTIYF
TRBJ2-2	NA	TRBV5-1	TRBD2	TGCGCCAGCAGCTGGCGGGGGGCGACTACCGGGGAGCTGTTTTTT	CASSWRGATTGELFF
TRBJ2-7	NA	TRBV3-1/TRBV3-2	TRBD1	TGTGCCAGCAGCCCCTCGACAGGGGGCAGGGTGCAGTACTTC	CASSPSTGGRVQYF
TRBJ2-1	NA	TRBV29-1	NA	TGCAGCGTTGTGGGCGGGCTAGCGTACAATGAGCAGTTCTTC	CSVVGGLAYNEQFF
TRBJ2-1	NA	TRBV7-2	TRBD2	TGTGCCAGCAGCTTAGGCCTCTGGCGGGGGATCAACAATGAGCAGTTCTTC	CASSLGLWRGINNEQFF
TRBJ2-7	NA	TRBV5-6	NA	TGTGCCAGCAGCTCGATCACGGGAGACCCAACCTACGAGCAGTACTTC	CASSSITGDPTYEQYF
TRBJ2-7	NA	TRBV6-5	NA	TGTGCCAGCAGTTACAGGAGGGGGCGAAGCTACGAGCAGTACTTC	CASSYRRGRSYEQYF
TRBJ2-3	NA	TRBV6-2/TRBV6-3	NA	TGTGCCAGCAGTTACTCGAAGAGGTATTTCACAGATACGCAGTATTTT	CASSYSKRYFTDTQYF
TRBJ2-1	NA	TRBV7-2	NA	TGTGCCAGCAGCTTAGGTCAGGGTAAATACAATGAGCAGTTCTTC	CASSLGQGKYNEQFF
TRBJ2-1	once	TRBV7-2	TRBD2	TGTGCCAGCAGCTTAGCGCTAGCGGGGGGGCACAATGAGCAGTTCTTC	CASSLALAGGHNEQFF